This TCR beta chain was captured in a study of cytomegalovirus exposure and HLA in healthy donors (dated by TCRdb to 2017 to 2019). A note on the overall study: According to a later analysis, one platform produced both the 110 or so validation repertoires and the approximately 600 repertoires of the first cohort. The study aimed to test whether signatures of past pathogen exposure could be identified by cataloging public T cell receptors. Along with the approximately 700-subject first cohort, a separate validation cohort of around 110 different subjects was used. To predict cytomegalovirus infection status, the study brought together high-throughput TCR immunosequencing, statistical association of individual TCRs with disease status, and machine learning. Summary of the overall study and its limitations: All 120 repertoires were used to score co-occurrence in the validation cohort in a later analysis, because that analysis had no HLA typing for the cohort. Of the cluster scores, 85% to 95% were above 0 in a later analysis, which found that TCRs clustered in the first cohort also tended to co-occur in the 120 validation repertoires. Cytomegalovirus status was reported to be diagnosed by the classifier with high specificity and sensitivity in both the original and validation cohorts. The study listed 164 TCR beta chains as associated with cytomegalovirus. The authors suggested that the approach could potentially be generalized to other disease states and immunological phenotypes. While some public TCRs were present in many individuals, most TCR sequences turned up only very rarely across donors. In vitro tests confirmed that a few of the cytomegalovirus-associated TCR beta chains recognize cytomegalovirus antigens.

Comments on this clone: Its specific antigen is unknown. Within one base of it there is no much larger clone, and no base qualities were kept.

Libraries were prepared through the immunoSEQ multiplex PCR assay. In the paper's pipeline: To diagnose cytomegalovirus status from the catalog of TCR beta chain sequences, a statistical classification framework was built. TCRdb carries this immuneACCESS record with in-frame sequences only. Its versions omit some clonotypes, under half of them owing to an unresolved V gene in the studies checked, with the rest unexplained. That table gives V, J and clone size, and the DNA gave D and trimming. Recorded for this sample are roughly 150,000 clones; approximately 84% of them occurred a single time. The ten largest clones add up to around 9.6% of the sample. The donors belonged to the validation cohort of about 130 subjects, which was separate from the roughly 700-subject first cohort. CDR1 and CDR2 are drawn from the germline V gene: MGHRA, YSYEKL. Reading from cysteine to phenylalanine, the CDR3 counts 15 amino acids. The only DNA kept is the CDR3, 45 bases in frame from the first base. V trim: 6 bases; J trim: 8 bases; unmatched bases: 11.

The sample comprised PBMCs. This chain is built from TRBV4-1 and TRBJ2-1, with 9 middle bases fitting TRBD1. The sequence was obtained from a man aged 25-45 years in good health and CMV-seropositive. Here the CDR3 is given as CASRRRQGVIDEQFF. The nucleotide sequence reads TGCGCCAGCAGACGAAGACAGGGGGTAATTGATGAGCAGTTCTTC.